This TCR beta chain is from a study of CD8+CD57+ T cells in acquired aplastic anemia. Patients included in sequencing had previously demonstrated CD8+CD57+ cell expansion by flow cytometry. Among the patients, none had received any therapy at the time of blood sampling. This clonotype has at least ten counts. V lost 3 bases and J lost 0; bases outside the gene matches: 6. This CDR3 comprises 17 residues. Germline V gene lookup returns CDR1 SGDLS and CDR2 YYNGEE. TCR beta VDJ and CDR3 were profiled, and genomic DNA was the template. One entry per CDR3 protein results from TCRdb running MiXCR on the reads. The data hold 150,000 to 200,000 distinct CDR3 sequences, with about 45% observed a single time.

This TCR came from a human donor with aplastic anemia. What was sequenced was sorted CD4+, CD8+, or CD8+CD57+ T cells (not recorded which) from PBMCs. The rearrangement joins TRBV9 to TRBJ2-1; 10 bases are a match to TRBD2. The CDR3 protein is CASSATSGPTSYNEQFF. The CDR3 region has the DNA TGTGCCAGCAGCGCGACTAGCGGGCCCACCTCCTACAATGAGCAGTTCTTC. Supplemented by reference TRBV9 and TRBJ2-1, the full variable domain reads DSGVTQTPKHLITATGQRVTLRCSPRSGDLSVYWYQQSLDQGLQFLIQYYNGEERAKGNILERFSAQQFPDLHSELNLSSLELGDSALYFCASSATSGPTSYNEQFFGPGTRLTVL.